This T cell receptor beta chain was obtained from a study of T cell responses to AZD1222 COVID-19 vaccine. Study-level results: Donors were largely white British and mainly female; clonal diversity was possibly underestimated. Baseline seropositives among AZD1222 recipients totaled only five or six.

Repertoires were generated with immunoSEQ multiplex PCR, while TCRdb's copy carries only in-frame clones and drops some. The table includes tens of thousands of clones, over 70% detected once. Germline CDR1 and CDR2: LNHDA and SQIVND (reference sequence). The V and J ends lost 6 bases and 1 base, in that order; junction bases with no gene match: 4. The CDR3 has 15 amino acids. A note on this clone: Its antigen remains unknown.

The chain has TRBV19 and TRBJ2-3; TRBD2 matches at 10 bases. Specimen: peripheral blood, collected on day 0 of AZD1222 vaccination. The clonotype was recovered from an adult in good health. The CDR3 reads CASSPGTSGTDTQYF. The CDR3 region has the DNA TGTGCCAGTAGCCCCGGGACTAGCGGCACAGATACGCAGTATTTT.